The T cell receptor beta chain described here comes from a study of T cell clonality in common variable immunodeficiency. The study's findings and limits: CVID subjects had higher TCRbeta clonality than healthy controls, most marked in about a third. Fewer TCRbeta clones were shared among CVID subjects than controls.

This CDR3 is built from 18 residues. Losses at the gene ends were 2 bases for V and 4 bases for J; bases not matched to a gene: 14. Germline CDR1 and CDR2: PRHDT and FYEKMQ (reference sequence). At least ten counts were recorded for this clone. As yet, its antigen is unknown. Read data end 3 residues before the CDR3 end; the end is taken from the germline J gene. Patients and controls were mostly of Caucasian heritage. Donors gave roughly 5 to 8 ml heparinized peripheral whole blood. Generated by immunoSEQ multiplex PCR, the TCRdb table keeps only in-frame clones and is missing some. In total the sample includes tens of thousands of clones, none of them seen once.

The sequence came from a person aged 18-70 years in good health. Sequenced material: peripheral blood mononuclear cells. The V and J genes are TRBV13 and TRBJ2-1; 7 bases are a match to TRBD2. The DNA read from the CDR3 is TGTGCCAGCAGCTTATCCAGCGGGACTTTCCCTACGTACAATGAG. Its translation is CASSLSSGTFPTYNE. The whole CDR3 protein is CASSLSSGTFPTYNEQFF.